This T cell receptor (beta chain) appears in the sequencing data of a study of cytomegalovirus exposure and HLA in healthy donors. As regards this clone: Antigen: not known. The junction shows a germline mismatch at one end, possibly a read error.

Vbeta (60) and Jbeta (13) primers were used in the PCR. Data came from immunoSEQ multiplex PCR; TCRdb stores just in-frame clones and leaves some out. The data contain under 250,000 clones, about 88% of them seen just once; the ten biggest clones take up about 0.22%. Healthy donors of bone marrow made up the group. The length of the CDR3 is 13 residues. CDR1 is MNHNS, CDR2 SASEGT, per germline. Study observations and caveats: A link between a missense DCLRE1C variant and TCR beta V- and J-gene trimming emerged from a later analysis. TCR sequences were mostly rare, though some public TCRs occurred in many donors.

V usage is TRBV6-1 and J usage is TRBJ1-4; TRBD1 might be the D (5 bases). Sequencing was performed on PBMCs. This sequence was found in a girl aged 2 to 10 in good health and CMV-seronegative. CDR3 nucleotides: TGTGCCAGCAGTGAACGCCAGGACACGTCCAGGTCTTTT. Amino acids: CASSERQDTSRSF.